Listed here are 23 T cell receptor beta chains from one sample, sequenced in a study of early T cells in non-severe SARS-CoV-2 infection (dated by TCRdb to about 2021). The library was produced with 5' RACE. The sequencing machine was a NextSeq 500. TCRdb passed the public sequencing reads through fastp at Q25 and MiXCR, retaining productive beta sequences. Each record represents a unique CDR3 protein, reported with the most common genes and DNA among its rows. The sample table lists tens of thousands of distinct CDR3 sequences, roughly 6.6% of them with a count of one. About a fifth of the sample is held by the ten biggest clonotypes. The source material was whole blood, sampled at baseline. These receptors came from an adult who was a healthcare worker with PCR-confirmed SARS-CoV-2 infection or an uninfected control (not recorded which).

This clonotype was seen a few times. The J gene is TRBJ2-7, the V gene TRBV7-2; 15 nucleotides match TRBD2. V shed 5 bases and J 2 bases; nucleotides not matched to a gene: 10. The CDR3 runs 18 residues. CDR1 SGHTA and CDR2 FQGNSA come from the germline V gene. DNA for the CDR3: TGTGCCAGCAGCCTGCAAACCGGGACTAGCGGGGGGACCTACGAGCAGTACTTC. It codes for CASSLQTGTSGGTYEQYF.

This clonotype was counted between two and nine times. The rearrangement links TRBV4-1 to TRBJ2-2, with TRBD1 identical over 11 bases. V was pared by 3 bases and J by 4 bases, with 1 base of the junction left unmatched. This CDR3 is built from 15 residues. Germline V gives CDR1 MGHRA, CDR2 YSYEKL. The CDR3 coding sequence is TGCGCCAGCAGCCATGGGACAGGGGGCACCGGGGAGCTGTTTTTT. It yields the protein CASSHGTGGTGELFF.

Concerning this clonotype: The limits of the CDR3 on the DNA are not certain, so only TCRdb's listed CDR3 is given. The chain joins TRBV7-5 to TRBJ2-3; the D call TRBD2 from the table was never checked on the DNA. TRBV7-5 is termed a pseudogene. The CDR3 spans 19 amino acids, including both terminal residues. CDR3 sequence: CISVPEAPAGAGVSYTQYF.

As regards this clonotype: A much larger clone sits a single nucleotide away, making a read error possible. Without the conserved terminal phenylalanine or tryptophan, this CDR3 likely stems from a read error. The chain joins TRBV29-1 to TRBJ1-1, with TRBD1 matching 8 bases. From germline, CDR1 is SQVTM and CDR2 ANQGSEA. There are 13 residues in the CDR3. The ends lost 6 bases at V and 8 bases at J; junction bases unmatched: 11. CDR3 sequence (DNA): TGCAGCGTCCCGAGACAGGGGTTAACGGAAGCTTTCCTT. Its translation is CSVPRQGLTEAFL.

This clonotype was recorded at least ten times. The genes are TRBV20-1 and TRBJ2-1; either TRBD1 or TRBD2 may fit D (5 bases each). The V gene's germline CDR1 is DFQATT and CDR2 SNEGSKA (reference sequence). Trimming took off 3 bases at V and 6 bases at J, with 15 bases between the two ends. There are 14 residues in the CDR3. Here the CDR3 reads CSASDFRGRNEQFF. The CDR3 coding sequence is TGCAGTGCTAGCGATTTCCGGGGCCGCAATGAGCAGTTCTTC.

This clonotype was observed a handful of times. The V and J genes are TRBV20-1 and TRBJ1-3; 8 bases align to TRBD1. Germline-derived CDR1 and CDR2 are DFQATT and SNEGSKA (reference sequence). The V gene end was trimmed by 5 bases and the J gene end by 0 bases; junction bases not matched to a gene: 9. The CDR3 contains 16 residues. This CDR3 is CSAHRTGLSSGNTIYF. CDR3 nucleotide sequence: TGCAGTGCTCACCGGACAGGGCTTAGCTCTGGAAACACCATATATTTT.

The chain carries TRBV12-3 or TRBV12-4 and TRBJ1-3; D remains unclear. This CDR3 region has 11 residues. Trimming pared 6 bases from V and 8 bases from J, leaving 8 bases between. The CDR3 bases are TGTGCCAGCAGGCTCCAGGACACCATATATTTT. It specifies CASRLQDTIYF.

This clonotype occurred a few times. The V and J genes are TRBV20-1 and TRBJ2-2, with D perhaps matching TRBD1 (5 bases). With 5 bases removed from V and 6 bases from J, the gap between germline ends came to 16 bases. The V gene's germline CDR1 is DFQATT and CDR2 SNEGSKA (reference sequence). CDR3 length equals 14 residues. The CDR3 DNA is TGCAGTGCTTTCCGCCTCCCAGGGCCCGGGGAGCTGTTTTTT. Its translation: CSAFRLPGPGELFF.

This clonotype was observed many times. The chain combines TRBV4-1 with TRBJ2-7; D might be TRBD1 (6 bases). This CDR3 contains 16 residues. The ends were cut back, 0 bases at V and 2 bases at J, with 14 bases in the middle. Germline values: CDR1 MGHRA, CDR2 YSYEKL. Here the CDR3 DNA reads TGCGCCAGCAGCCAAGAATTGGGACAAAGAACCTACGAGCAGTACTTC. It yields the protein CASSQELGQRTYEQYF.

This clonotype was seen ten or more times. The rearrangement uses TRBV19 and TRBJ2-2; D unresolved. This CDR3 is built from 14 residues. Germline CDR1 and CDR2: LNHDA and SQIVND (reference sequence). Trimming removed 1 base from V and 7 bases from J, with 10 bases in between. CDR3 residues: CASSIVAYSGELFF. Here the CDR3 DNA reads TGTGCCAGTAGTATAGTGGCCTACAGCGGGGAGCTGTTTTTT.

This clonotype was recorded a few times. The chain links TRBV5-4 to TRBJ2-1; no reliable D call. The CDR3 extends over 14 amino acids. V shed 4 bases and J shed 8 bases, with 16 bases lying between them. Looked up from germline, CDR1 is SGHNT and CDR2 is YYREEE (reference sequence). In DNA form, the CDR3 reads TGTGCCAGCAGCCGACGAATGGGGAACGATGAGCAGTTCTTC. Amino acid sequence: CASSRRMGNDEQFF.

By share, this clonotype counts as medium-sized. The chain combines TRBV12-3 or TRBV12-4 with TRBJ1-5; tentative D call: TRBD1 (5 bases). V shed 2 bases and J shed 2 bases, with 10 bases lying between them. The CDR3 runs 15 residues. As DNA, the CDR3 is TGTGCCAGCAGTTTAAAGGGGATTGGCAATCAGCCCCAGCATTTT. Protein sequence: CASSLKGIGNQPQHF.

There are many counts of this clonotype. The rearrangement uses TRBV2 and TRBJ2-1; 10 nucleotides align to TRBD2. CDR1 SNHLY and CDR2 FYNNEI come from the germline V gene. There are 15 residues in the CDR3. V dropped 8 bases and J dropped 9; count of bases not matched to a gene: 13. The CDR3 loop reads CASSPLLAGVGEQFF. Here the CDR3 DNA reads TGTGCCAGCTCCCCGCTTCTAGCGGGAGTAGGTGAGCAGTTCTTC.

This clonotype was seen more than once but under ten times. The CDR3 coding sequence is TGTGCCAGCAGTTTAGCGGGAGTGGGCATTCAGTACTTC. Protein product: CASSLAGVGIQYF. The V gene is TRBV27, the J gene TRBJ2-4; TRBD2 matches 7 bases. The V gene end was trimmed by 2 bases and the J gene end by 9 bases; junction bases not matched to a gene: 4. In germline, CDR1 is MNHEY, CDR2 SMNVEV (reference sequence). This CDR3 is 13 amino acids long.

This clonotype was counted a few times. The chain has TRBV30 and TRBJ2-5, with 8 bases fitting TRBD2. Germline V lookup: CDR1 GTSNPN, CDR2 SVGIG (reference sequence). The V segment lost 1 base and the J segment 2 bases; nucleotides outside the gene matches: 3. This CDR3 contains 14 residues. The CDR3 is CAWSDTSGQETQYF. The DNA of the CDR3 is TGTGCCTGGAGTGATACTAGCGGACAAGAGACCCAGTACTTC.

This chain uses TRBV12-3 or TRBV12-4 with TRBJ1-4, with 7 bases fitting TRBD1. The trim removed 8 bases at V and 4 bases at J, leaving 7 bases unmatched. The CDR3 extends over 14 amino acids. This CDR3 is CASSYRGVNEKLFF. The DNA of the CDR3 is TGTGCCAGCTCGTACAGGGGCGTTAATGAAAAACTGTTTTTT.

This clonotype was counted between two and nine times. This sequence joins TRBV12-3 or TRBV12-4 and TRBJ2-7; no firm D call. This CDR3 is built from 14 residues. V lost 3 bases and J 2 bases, leaving 11 bases between the germline ends. Written as DNA, the CDR3 is TGTGCCAGCAGTTTTAGTACTCCCGCCTACGAGCAGTACTTC. It codes for CASSFSTPAYEQYF.

The chain carries TRBV28 and TRBJ2-1; 7 bases align to TRBD2. This CDR3 has 13 residues. Germline V gives CDR1 MDHEN, CDR2 SYDVKM. Trimming removed 6 bases from V and 9 bases from J; junction bases left unmatched: 8. The CDR3 sequence is CASSLTSSGEQFF. CDR3 DNA sequence: TGTGCCAGCAGCTTGACTAGCTCCGGTGAGCAGTTCTTC.

V usage is TRBV6-2 or TRBV6-3 and J usage is TRBJ2-1; weak D call: TRBD2 (6 bases). Between the trimmed V and J ends, which lost 4 bases and 8 bases, there was a span of 18 bases. This CDR3 comprises 15 residues. Germline CDR1 reads MNHEY; CDR2 reads SVGEGT. The DNA for the CDR3 is TGTGCCAGCAGTTCTCCGGGACTTCTGGTCGATGAGCAGTTCTTC. This translates into CASSSPGLLVDEQFF.

The table lists this clonotype with many counts. The V and J genes are TRBV7-2 and TRBJ2-3, with 11 positions matching TRBD2. Looked up from germline, CDR1 is SGHTA and CDR2 is FQGNSA. The CDR3 is 17 amino acids. Trimming at V came to 5 bases and at J to 1 base, leaving 8 bases not matched to a gene. CDR3 nucleotides: TGTGCCAGCAGCACCCCTCAGACTAGCGGGGGCACAGATACGCAGTATTTT. Translated: CASSTPQTSGGTDTQYF.

This clonotype came up a few times. CDR3: CASSIKASRAEAFF. CDR3 nucleotide sequence: TGTGCCAGTAGTATTAAGGCGAGCCGGGCTGAAGCTTTCTTT. The chain combines TRBV19 with TRBJ1-1; D gene ambiguous. Germline CDR1 LNHDA, CDR2 SQIVND (reference sequence). V lost 3 bases, J lost 6 bases, and 14 bases lay in between. This CDR3 comprises 14 residues.

This rearrangement joins TRBV29-1 to TRBJ2-5, with 8 nucleotides matching TRBD1. Unmatched junction bases numbered 12, after V lost 7 bases and J lost 5 bases. This CDR3 has 14 residues. Germline CDR1 and CDR2: SQVTM and ANQGSEA. DNA for the CDR3: TGCAGCGGCCGTTGGACAGGGACTTCGGAGACCCAGTACTTC. It yields the protein CSGRWTGTSETQYF.

The chain combines TRBV20-1 with TRBJ2-3, with 10 bases lining up with TRBD2. Trimming removed 3 bases from V and 4 bases from J; junction bases left unmatched: 7. Per germline, CDR1 DFQATT and CDR2 SNEGSKA (reference sequence). The CDR3 has 15 residues. The CDR3, as DNA: TGCAGTGCTAGTGCCCTAGCGGGGGACGCAGATACGCAGTATTTT. Translation gives CSASALAGDADTQYF.